Below, 8 T cell receptor beta chains from the same sample are listed, as sequenced in a study of shared clonotypes between healthy human individuals. Only in-frame clones appear in the TCRdb table, and some are missing; sequencing was by immunoSEQ multiplex PCR. The sample records about 520,000 clones, approximately 82% being singletons. The sequenced sample consisted of PBMCs. Receptors were obtained from a woman in her forties in good health. Some clones in this sample may be carry-over from other donors' samples.

This chain links TRBV29-1 with TRBJ1-1, with a weak D call TRBD1 (6 bases). In germline, CDR1 is SQVTM, CDR2 ANQGSEA. This CDR3 comprises 13 residues. With 4 bases removed from V and 2 bases from J, the gap between germline ends came to 11 bases. The CDR3 nucleotides read TGCAGCGTTGCCCCACAGGGCAACACTGAAGCTTTCTTT. Translating gives CSVAPQGNTEAFF.

The chain links TRBV6-5 to TRBJ2-7; TRBD2 might be the D (5 bases). Germline V gives CDR1 MNHEY, CDR2 SVGAGI. This CDR3 contains 14 residues. V was trimmed by 5 bases and J by 5 bases, leaving 16 bases between them. The CDR3: CASSRVALGNEQYF. The CDR3 nucleotides are TGTGCCAGCAGTCGGGTTGCACTAGGGAACGAGCAGTACTTC.

The CDR3 loop is CASSLPGLAETQYF. In DNA, the CDR3 is TGTGCCAGCTCACTGCCGGGACTCGCGGAGACCCAGTACTTC. This chain joins TRBV18 and TRBJ2-5; tentative D call: TRBD2 (6 bases). The germline gives CDR1 KGHSH, CDR2 LQKENI. CDR3 length: 14 residues. V lost 4 bases and J 5 bases, leaving 14 bases between the germline ends.

The chain uses TRBV5-5 and TRBJ1-4; D unclear. V was clipped by 4 bases and J by 4 bases, with 14 bases between them. CDR3 size: 15 residues. The germline gives CDR1 SGHKS, CDR2 YYEKEE (reference sequence). The DNA for the CDR3 is TGTGCCAGCAGCCCAGGACCGGATCGTAATGAAAAACTGTTTTTT. It is translated as CASSPGPDRNEKLFF. Supplemented by reference TRBV5-5 and TRBJ1-4, the full variable domain reads DAGVTQSPTHLIKTRGQQVTLRCSPISGHKSVSWYQQVLGQGPQFIFQYYEKEERGRGNFPDRFSARQFPNYSSELNVNALLLGDSALYLCASSPGPDRNEKLFFGSGTQLSVL.

The chain uses TRBV18 and TRBJ1-2; tentatively, D is TRBD1 (5 bases). Trimming removed 2 bases at V and 0 bases at J, with 7 bases between. Germline CDR1 and CDR2: KGHSH and LQKENI. The CDR3 is 14 amino acids. The CDR3 reads CASSPDRANYGYTF. The CDR3 nucleotides read TGTGCCAGCTCACCAGACAGAGCTAACTATGGCTACACCTTC.

The J gene is TRBJ2-1, the V gene TRBV11-1, with 10 bases matching TRBD1. This CDR3 is built from 14 residues. CDR1 and CDR2 from the germline V gene are SGHAT and FQDESV (reference sequence). J gave up 6 bases and V 5 bases, and 4 bases lay outside the gene matches. For the CDR3, the DNA is TGTGCCAGCAGCAAGGGACAGGGGCCCAATGAGCAGTTCTTC. This encodes CASSKGQGPNEQFF. The entire variable domain, with the rest obtained from reference TRBV11-1 and TRBJ2-1, is as follows: EAEVAQSPRYKITEKSQAVAFWCDPISGHATLYWYRQILGQGPELLVQFQDESVVDDSQLPKDRFSAERLKGVDSTLKIQPAELGDSAMYLCASSKGQGPNEQFFGPGTRLTVL.

This chain connects TRBV7-6 to TRBJ2-5; unclear D gene. With the DNA end fitting TRBJ2-7 better, the J assignment may be wrong. The length of the CDR3 is 13 residues. CDR1 is SGHVS and CDR2 is FNYEAQ in the germline V gene. CDR3 coding DNA: TGTGCCAGCAGCTTGAATGACGCCTACGAGCAGTACTTC. Amino acids: CASSLNDAYEQYF.

With respect to this clone: The junction shows a germline mismatch at one end, possibly a read error. Other DNA sequences of this sample code for an identical CDR3. The chain employs TRBV5-1 and TRBJ2-2; 10 positions agree with TRBD1. The germline V gene encodes CDR1 SGHRS and CDR2 YFSETQ. The CDR3 totals 18 residues. CDR3 residues: CASSPGIRGQGYTGELFF. The CDR3 DNA sequence: TGCGCCAGCAGCCCGGGGATACGGGGACAGGGGTACACTGGGGAGCTGTTTTTT.